The next 26 T cell receptor beta chains were all read from a single sample in a study of T cells in Graves' hyperthyroidism and ophthalmopathy. The investigators amplified TCR beta CDR3 regions from RNA transcripts. A first-round RT-PCR of the TCR CDR3 used the HTBI primer set. MiXCR, applied by TCRdb to the multiplex PCR reads, yields one record per CDR3 protein. This sample has about 96,000 distinct CDR3 sequences; over 50% occur once, and the top ten carry roughly 27%. The sample consisted of blood. The receptors stem from a woman in her thirties or forties with Graves' hyperthyroidism.

The V gene is TRBV7-2, the J gene TRBJ1-1; possibly TRBD1 for D (6 bases). Germline V CDR1 and CDR2: SGHTA, FQGNSA. V was trimmed by 4 bases and J by 0 bases, leaving 6 bases between them. The CDR3 runs 13 residues. The CDR3 sequence is CASSYRVNTEAFF. CDR3 bases: TGTGCCAGCAGCTACAGGGTGAACACTGAAGCTTTCTTT.

The V and J genes are TRBV7-2 and TRBJ1-5; the D is unclear. V lost 5 bases, J lost 0 bases, and 14 bases lay in between. This CDR3 spans 16 amino acids. Germline CDR1 is SGHTA and CDR2 is FQGNSA. CDR3 DNA sequence: TGTGCCAGCAGCCGAGTGGCGGGGAATAGCAATCAGCCCCAGCATTTT. This encodes CASSRVAGNSNQPQHF. Combining the CDR3 with reference TRBV7-2 and TRBJ1-5 gives the whole variable domain GAGVSQSPSNKVTEKGKDVELRCDPISGHTALYWYRQSLGQGLEFLIYFQGNSAPDKSGLPSDRFSAERTGGSVSTLTIQRTQQEDSAVYLCASSRVAGNSNQPQHFGDGTRLSIL.

This chain uses TRBV7-8 with TRBJ1-1; D is unresolved. Germline values: CDR1 SGHVS, CDR2 FQNEAQ. The CDR3 has 15 residues. The germline V and J ends were trimmed by 1 base and 0 bases, with 9 bases remaining between them. This CDR3 reads CASSLVPSLNTEAFF. The CDR3, as DNA: TGTGCCAGCAGCTTAGTGCCCAGTTTGAACACTGAAGCTTTCTTT.

This clonotype showed up many times. The rearrangement links TRBV10-3 to TRBJ2-5, with 12 bases that match TRBD2. CDR3 size: 15 residues. Germline values: CDR1 ENHRY, CDR2 SYGVKD. V was clipped by 3 bases and J by 4 bases; unmatched bases: 3. CDR3 sequence reads: CAISDPGLAGETQYF. CDR3 nucleotide sequence: TGTGCCATCAGTGATCCGGGACTAGCGGGAGAGACCCAGTACTTC.

Regarding this clonotype: A read error is possible here, since a much larger clone lies one base away. This chain connects TRBV5-6 to TRBJ2-7; a possible D gene is TRBD2 (5 bases). The germline gives CDR1 SGHDT, CDR2 YYEEEE. CDR3 length: 16 residues. Here the CDR3 reads CASSLSGLGGSHEQYF. In DNA, the CDR3 is TGTGCCAGCAGCCTGTCCGGTCTCGGAGGCTCCCACGAGCAGTACTTC.

This clonotype was seen a handful of times. As the CDR3 is not closed by the conserved phenylalanine or tryptophan, this likely results from a read error. This chain joins TRBV7-9 and TRBJ2-7; 7 bases agree with TRBD2. V lost 5 bases and J lost 3; bases outside the gene matches: 13. This CDR3 contains 16 residues. Germline lookup yields CDR1 SEHNR and CDR2 FQNEAQ (reference sequence). As DNA, the CDR3 is TGTGCCAGCAGCCAAGTTGGTCCCGGGGAGGGCTACGAGCAGTACCTC. It is translated as CASSQVGPGEGYEQYL.

This clonotype showed up just once. The V gene is TRBV10-3, the J gene TRBJ2-7, with D tentatively TRBD2 (6 bases). Trimming stripped 7 bases from V and 3 bases from J, with 16 bases between. The CDR3 extends over 14 amino acids. Germline V gene lookup returns CDR1 ENHRY and CDR2 SYGVKD. CDR3 in amino acids: CAITDLARDYEQYF. The CDR3, as DNA: TGTGCCATCACCGATCTAGCGAGGGACTACGAGCAGTACTTC.

The rearrangement uses TRBV5-1 and TRBJ2-5; D is uncertain. This CDR3 comprises 13 residues. Germline V gene lookup returns CDR1 SGHRS and CDR2 YFSETQ. Trimming took off 5 bases at V and 4 bases at J, with 12 bases between the two ends. This CDR3 is CASSLERRETQYF. CDR3 bases: TGCGCCAGCAGTCTGGAACGGAGAGAGACCCAGTACTTC.

This clonotype has ten or more counts. The rearrangement links TRBV27 to TRBJ1-2; D remains ambiguous. V was shortened by 3 bases and J by 0 bases, with 14 bases between the two germline ends. The CDR3 sequence is 16 residues long. Germline V gene data show CDR1 as MNHEY and CDR2 as SMNVEV (reference sequence). CDR3 nucleotides: TGTGCCAGCAGTTTTAGAGTTGGCGCAGCTAACTATGGCTACACCTTC. This sequence encodes CASSFRVGAANYGYTF.

This clonotype was picked up a small number of times. The chain carries TRBV9 and TRBJ1-6, with D possibly matching TRBD1 (6 bases). The CDR3 length is 14 residues. V dropped 5 bases and J dropped 8 bases, with 14 bases sitting between them. CDR1 SGDLS and CDR2 YYNGEE come from the germline V gene. The CDR3 region is CASRGAVRDSPLHF. Here the CDR3 DNA reads TGTGCCAGCAGGGGGGCGGTTAGAGATTCACCCCTCCACTTT.

The rearrangement links TRBV10-3 to TRBJ2-7; 11 nucleotides align to TRBD2. The length of the CDR3 is 14 residues. The trim removed 11 bases at V and 3 bases at J, leaving 9 bases unmatched. Germline CDR1 reads ENHRY; CDR2 reads SYGVKD. The CDR3, as DNA: TGTGCCGTCGGACTAGCGGGTGGGGACTACGAGCAGTACTTC. Its translation: CAVGLAGGDYEQYF.

CDR3: CSAVRDYPEHF. CDR3 coding DNA: TGCAGTGCCGTGCGGGACTACCCCGAGCATTTT. The rearrangement joins TRBV20-1 to TRBJ1-5, with D perhaps TRBD1 (5 bases). The germline V gene encodes CDR1 DFQATT and CDR2 SNEGSKA (reference sequence). V was clipped by 6 bases and J by 14 bases, with 17 bases between them. The CDR3 sequence is 11 residues long.

This clonotype was seen just once. The chain combines TRBV13 with TRBJ1-1, with TRBD1 as a possible D gene (5 bases). Trimming took off 0 bases at V and 6 bases at J, with 14 bases between the two ends. The CDR3 is 15 residues long. Germline CDR1 reads PRHDT; CDR2 reads FYEKMQ (reference sequence). For the CDR3, the DNA is TGTGCCAGCAGCTTAGGCCCTGGCAGGGCTTCTGAAGCTTTCTTT. Translation: CASSLGPGRASEAFF.

Many counts were recorded for this clonotype. The CDR3 DNA reads TGTGCCAGCAGTTACAACCCGACGGCGAACACTGAAGCTTTCTTT. This codes for CASSYNPTANTEAFF. The chain is built from TRBV6-5 and TRBJ1-1; D ambiguous. Trimming took off 2 bases at V and 1 base at J, with 11 bases between the two ends. Germline V gene data show CDR1 as MNHEY and CDR2 as SVGAGI. The length of the CDR3 is 15 residues.

This clonotype has at least ten counts. The V call is TRBV7-8, the J call TRBJ1-4; the D gene is possibly TRBD1 (5 bases). Trimming pared 8 bases from V and 2 bases from J, leaving 12 bases between. Per germline, CDR1 SGHVS and CDR2 FQNEAQ. The CDR3 extends over 14 amino acids. The CDR3, as DNA: TGTGCCAGCGCCCAGGGTCACACTAATGAAAAACTGTTTTTT. It translates to CASAQGHTNEKLFF.

The chain uses TRBV7-9 and TRBJ2-6; 8 nucleotides match TRBD1. The CDR3 runs to 18 residues. Germline lookup yields CDR1 SEHNR and CDR2 FQNEAQ (reference sequence). Trimming took 5 bases from V and 0 from J; bases not matched to a gene: 9. In nucleotides, the CDR3 is TGTGCCAGCAGCCGTCAACAGGGGGTGCTCTCTGGGGCCAACGTCCTGACTTTC. Translating it yields CASSRQQGVLSGANVLTF.

The chain recombines TRBV25-1 with TRBJ1-5, with a possible D match to TRBD1 (6 bases). The germline V gene has CDR1 MGHDK and CDR2 SYGVNS. This CDR3 region has 17 residues. Trimming took off 2 bases at V and 7 bases at J, with 21 bases between the two ends. CDR3 in amino acids: CASSEKGINRVRQPQHF. The CDR3 DNA is TGTGCCAGCAGTGAAAAAGGAATAAACAGGGTGAGGCAGCCCCAGCATTTT. Supplemented by reference TRBV25-1 and TRBJ1-5, the full variable domain reads EADIYQTPRYLVIGTGKKITLECSQTMGHDKMYWYQQDPGMELHLIHYSYGVNSTEKGDLSSESTVSRIRTEHFPLTLESARPSHTSQYLCASSEKGINRVRQPQHFGDGTRLSIL.

The rearrangement joins TRBV9 to TRBJ2-5; D may be TRBD1 or TRBD2 (5 bases each). The V end was cut by 4 bases, the J end by 2 bases, with 18 bases between. CDR1 and CDR2 from the germline V gene are SGDLS and YYNGEE. This CDR3 is 16 amino acids long. The CDR3 nucleotides read TGTGCCAGCAGCCCTTCAGGGTGGGGAGATCAAGAGACCCAGTACTTC. Its protein product is CASSPSGWGDQETQYF.

Ten or more counts support this clonotype. The rearrangement links TRBV4-1 to TRBJ2-7, with 8 bases fitting TRBD2. The CDR3 has 16 residues. Germline CDR1 MGHRA, CDR2 YSYEKL. Trimming cost V 5 bases and J 2 bases; bases outside gene matches: 11. The CDR3, as DNA: TGCGCCAGCAGCAAGCAACCGGGACTAGGCGCCTACGAGCAGTACTTC. This gives the protein CASSKQPGLGAYEQYF.

In its sample, this clonotype was seen many times. The chain joins TRBV7-2 to TRBJ2-7; D unclear. Germline V CDR1 and CDR2: SGHTA, FQGNSA. There are 13 residues in the CDR3. V was cut by 3 bases and J by 6 bases, with 12 bases left in between. The CDR3 nucleotides read TGTGCCAGCAGCTTCCAGTCCGTGGGCGAGCAGTACTTC. It codes for CASSFQSVGEQYF.

The J gene is TRBJ1-1, the V gene TRBV6-2 or TRBV6-3; maybe TRBD1 (6 bases). CDR1 is MNHEY, CDR2 SVGEGT, per germline. V lost 7 bases to trimming and J lost 3 bases, with 15 bases between them. The CDR3 has 14 residues. As DNA, the CDR3 is TGTGCCAGCAAGTACTCGGACAGCTACACTGAAGCTTTCTTT. Translating it yields CASKYSDSYTEAFF.

A note on this clonotype: A much larger clonotype is one base distant, so this may be a read error. The chain links TRBV5-1 to TRBJ1-2; perhaps TRBD1 as D (5 bases). The CDR3 length is 15 residues. The germline gives CDR1 SGHRS, CDR2 YFSETQ. In nucleotides, the CDR3 is TGCGCCAACAGCTTGGATTCGGGGGGTTCGAATGGCTACACCTTC. The encoded protein is CANSLDSGGSNGYTF.

The chain has TRBV7-6 and TRBJ2-5; D gene unclear. The CDR3 totals 13 residues. CDR1 and CDR2 from the germline V gene are SGHVS and FNYEAQ. Trimming took off 1 base at V and 5 bases at J, with 8 bases between the two ends. CDR3 residues: CASSLGVGETQYF. The CDR3 coding sequence is TGTGCCAGCAGCTTAGGGGTAGGGGAGACCCAGTACTTC.

Worth noting for this clonotype: Likely a read error: the CDR3 ends without its conserved phenylalanine or tryptophan. The limits of the CDR3 on the DNA are not certain, so only TCRdb's listed CDR3 is given. The V call is TRBV25-1, the J call TRBJ2-7; the table's TRBD2 call for D was not verified on the DNA. The CDR3 sequence runs 19 residues, both termini included. CDR1 MGHDK and CDR2 SYGVNS come from the germline V gene. The CDR3 region is CASSFYICSATSGSYEQYL.

A note on this clonotype: A much bigger clone sits one base away, suggesting this may be a read error. The CDR3 nucleotides read TGTGCCAGCAGTTACGGACTAGCGGCCGGGGAGCTGTCTTTT. This gives the protein CASSYGLAAGELSF. The chain employs TRBV12-3 or TRBV12-4 and TRBJ2-2, with 10 bases fitting TRBD2. CDR3 size: 14 residues.

This clonotype was counted ten times or more. V and J are TRBV5-4 and TRBJ1-2; D is unclear. Germline V gene lookup returns CDR1 SGHNT and CDR2 YYREEE (reference sequence). Trimming cost V 4 bases and J 6 bases, with 13 bases left between them. This CDR3 is 13 amino acids long. The CDR3 nucleotides are TGTGCCAGCAGCCCTAACCCGGGAAATGGCTACACCTTC. Protein sequence: CASSPNPGNGYTF.